Below, 22 T cell receptor beta chains from the same sample are listed, as sequenced in a study of blood T cell repertoires in COVID-19. The method was immunoSEQ multiplex PCR; TCRdb's version includes in-frame clones alone and lacks a portion of them. The sample contains about 200,000 clones, just under 90% of which appear only once. Sequencing used PBMCs or T cells enriched from blood (not recorded which). These receptor sequences come from a man between 25 and 39 years old who had recovered from COVID-19.

This chain uses TRBV30 with TRBJ1-2, with 7 bases aligning to TRBD1. Losses at the gene ends were 5 bases for V and 0 bases for J; bases not matched to a gene: 6. CDR1 and CDR2 (germline): GTSNPN, SVGIG (reference sequence). This CDR3 is built from 14 residues. As DNA, the CDR3 is TGTGCCTGGGGGGGACAGCTTTCTAACTATGGCTACACCTTC. This gives the protein CAWGGQLSNYGYTF.

The V gene is TRBV28, the J gene TRBJ1-1, with TRBD1 matching over 7 bases. V gave up 6 bases and J gave up 0 bases; unmatched junction bases: 7. In germline, CDR1 is MDHEN, CDR2 SYDVKM. The CDR3 is 15 residues long. The CDR3 is CASSNPGTVNTEAFF. In nucleotides, the CDR3 is TGTGCCAGCAGCAACCCCGGGACAGTGAACACTGAAGCTTTCTTT.

This chain joins TRBV10-3 and TRBJ1-2; D call uncertain. V gave up 0 bases and J gave up 4 bases, with 9 bases separating them. Germline CDR1 is ENHRY and CDR2 is SYGVKD. CDR3 length: 14 residues. Here the CDR3 reads CAISESMTPYGYTF. CDR3 DNA sequence: TGTGCCATCAGTGAGTCGATGACACCCTATGGCTACACCTTC.

CDR3 in DNA: TGTGCCAGCAGTTTAGACAGCCCTTCTGGCGAGCAGTACTTC. This encodes CASSLDSPSGEQYF. This chain joins TRBV28 and TRBJ2-7; TRBD1 is a possible D gene (5 bases). The V gene's germline CDR1 is MDHEN and CDR2 SYDVKM. This CDR3 contains 14 residues. V dropped 2 bases and J dropped 6 bases, with 14 bases sitting between them.

The chain is built from TRBV30 and TRBJ2-2, with D hard to call. CDR1 is GTSNPN, CDR2 SVGIG, per germline (reference sequence). This CDR3 has 12 residues. The germline V and J ends were trimmed by 5 bases and 5 bases, with 9 bases remaining between them. The CDR3 sequence: CAWQRLTGELFF. DNA for the CDR3: TGTGCCTGGCAGAGGTTGACCGGGGAGCTGTTTTTT.

CDR3 coding DNA: TGTGCCAGCAGCCTCTCCGACAGCTATGGCTACACCTTC. This gives the protein CASSLSDSYGYTF. The chain employs TRBV5-5 and TRBJ1-2; maybe TRBD1 (5 bases). The CDR3 consists of 13 residues. Germline CDR1 reads SGHKS; CDR2 reads YYEKEE (reference sequence). Deletions cut 4 bases from V and 4 bases from J, with 11 bases between. Variable domain in full (rest from reference TRBV5-5 and TRBJ1-2): DAGVTQSPTHLIKTRGQQVTLRCSPISGHKSVSWYQQVLGQGPQFIFQYYEKEERGRGNFPDRFSARQFPNYSSELNVNALLLGDSALYLCASSLSDSYGYTFGSGTRLTVV.

V gene TRBV2 combines with J gene TRBJ1-5; D is possibly TRBD1 (5 bases). Germline values: CDR1 SNHLY, CDR2 FYNNEI. This CDR3 region has 14 residues. V dropped 4 bases and J dropped 4 bases, with 11 bases sitting between them. The CDR3 DNA reads TGTGCCAGCAGTGCAAAAGACAGAAATCAGCCCCAGCATTTT. It encodes CASSAKDRNQPQHF. Complete variable domain (other parts from reference TRBV2 and TRBJ1-5): EPEVTQTPSHQVTQMGQEVILRCVPISNHLYFYWYRQILGQKVEFLVSFYNNEISEKSEIFDDQFSVERPDGSNFTLKIRSTKLEDSAMYFCASSAKDRNQPQHFGDGTRLSIL.

V usage is TRBV6-2 or TRBV6-3 and J usage is TRBJ1-5; 8 bases match TRBD1. The CDR3 has 18 residues. CDR1 is MNHEY and CDR2 is SVGEGT in the germline V gene. The trim removed 1 base at V and 3 bases at J, leaving 11 bases unmatched. The CDR3 loop is CASSYLGAGGFNNQPQHF. CDR3 in DNA: TGTGCCAGCAGTTACTTGGGGGCAGGGGGCTTCAACAATCAGCCCCAGCATTTT.

The chain employs TRBV6-5 and TRBJ2-7; weak D call: TRBD1 (6 bases). The CDR3 is 12 residues long. The V end was cut by 2 bases, the J end by 9 bases, with 11 bases between. The germline V gene has CDR1 MNHEY and CDR2 SVGAGI. CDR3 in amino acids: CASSYTPGVQYF. Written as DNA, the CDR3 is TGTGCCAGCAGTTACACACCAGGGGTGCAGTACTTC.

The chain joins TRBV2 to TRBJ1-5, with 7 bases matching TRBD1. Germline values: CDR1 SNHLY, CDR2 FYNNEI. J was trimmed by 2 bases and V by 4 bases; bases with no gene match: 5. The CDR3 extends over 15 amino acids. This chain's CDR3 is CASSVQDRRNQPQHF. The CDR3 region has the DNA TGTGCCAGCAGTGTACAGGACAGGCGCAATCAGCCCCAGCATTTT.

V usage is TRBV4-3 and J usage is TRBJ2-1; maybe TRBD2 (6 bases). The CDR3 is made up of 17 amino acids. V was pared by 2 bases and J by 5 bases, with 19 bases between. The germline V gene has CDR1 LGHNA and CDR2 YSLEER. The CDR3 here is CASSQSLGPGENNEQFF. In nucleotides, the CDR3 is TGCGCCAGCAGCCAATCCCTAGGTCCGGGGGAAAACAATGAGCAGTTCTTC.

The gene calls are TRBV29-1 and TRBJ2-7; weak D call: TRBD2 (6 bases). Germline assignment: CDR1 SQVTM and CDR2 ANQGSEA. The V and J ends lost 3 bases and 3 bases respectively, with 12 bases between them. This CDR3 has 13 amino acids. The CDR3 region has the DNA TGCAGCGTTGAGGGAGGCCAGAGCTACGAGCAGTACTTC. This codes for CSVEGGQSYEQYF.

The rearrangement uses TRBV6-5 and TRBJ1-3; D not certain. The germline gives CDR1 MNHEY, CDR2 SVGAGI. V was trimmed by 5 bases and J by 7 bases, leaving 18 bases between them. The CDR3 is made up of 15 amino acids. DNA for the CDR3: TGTGCCAGCAGTCGAGGCGGAGAACCTGACAACACCATATATTTT. Its translation is CASSRGGEPDNTIYF.

V is TRBV5-5 and J is TRBJ2-7; D unclear. Trimming removed 0 bases at V and 2 bases at J, with 9 bases between. CDR3 length: 14 residues. Germline CDR1 is SGHKS and CDR2 is YYEKEE (reference sequence). CDR3 protein: CASSLDTRTYEQYF. The CDR3 nucleotides are TGTGCCAGCAGCTTGGATACAAGAACCTACGAGCAGTACTTC.

This chain links TRBV27 with TRBJ1-1, with D perhaps matching TRBD1 (5 bases). The CDR3 runs 14 residues. V was shortened by 4 bases and J by 1 base, with 10 bases between the two germline ends. CDR1 and CDR2 (germline): MNHEY, SMNVEV (reference sequence). The CDR3 nucleotides read TGTGCCAGCAGTTGGGGACTGCCGAACACTGAAGCTTTCTTT. It encodes CASSWGLPNTEAFF.

The V call is TRBV20-1, the J call TRBJ1-5; D gene uncertain. Deletions cut 3 bases from V and 1 base from J, with 10 bases between. Germline CDR1 is DFQATT and CDR2 is SNEGSKA (reference sequence). This CDR3 is built from 14 residues. The CDR3 region is CSASSGESNQPQHF. The CDR3 bases are TGCAGTGCTAGTTCCGGGGAGAGCAATCAGCCCCAGCATTTT.

This clone was found a few times. This chain links TRBV7-6 with TRBJ2-1; D remains unclear. Trimming took off 2 bases at V and 6 bases at J, with 8 bases between the two ends. This CDR3 is 13 amino acids long. Germline V CDR1 and CDR2: SGHVS, FNYEAQ. The CDR3 loop reads CASSLFDSNEQFF. The DNA of the CDR3 is TGTGCCAGCAGCTTATTCGATAGCAATGAGCAGTTCTTC.

The chain uses TRBV5-1 and TRBJ2-4; no firm D call. V was clipped by 3 bases and J by 10 bases, with 8 bases between them. Germline CDR1 reads SGHRS; CDR2 reads YFSETQ. This CDR3 has 11 amino acids. For the CDR3, the DNA is TGCGCCAGCAGCTCCGAAACAATTCAGTACTTC. Translation: CASSSETIQYF. The full variable domain, in which reference TRBV5-1 and TRBJ2-4 provide the parts outside the CDR3, is KAGVTQTPRYLIKTRGQQVTLSCSPISGHRSVSWYQQTPGQGLQFLFEYFSETQRNKGNFPGRFSGRQFSNSRSEMNVSTLELGDSALYLCASSSETIQYFGAGTRLSVL.

The chain employs TRBV19 and TRBJ1-2, with TRBD1 identical over 10 bases. Germline CDR1 and CDR2: LNHDA and SQIVND (reference sequence). V lost 9 bases and J lost 8; bases outside the gene matches: 9. This CDR3 is built from 13 residues. The CDR3 DNA reads TGTGCCAGCACAACCGGGACAGGGGCGGGCTACACCTTC. Translating gives CASTTGTGAGYTF. The whole variable domain, filled in from reference TRBV19 and TRBJ1-2, reads DGGITQSPKYLFRKEGQNVTLSCEQNLNHDAMYWYRQDPGQGLRLIYYSQIVNDFQKGDIAEGYSVSREKKESFPLTVTSAQKNPTAFYLCASTTGTGAGYTFGSGTRLTVV.

This sequence joins TRBV7-9 and TRBJ1-1, with D perhaps matching TRBD1 (5 bases). Per germline, CDR1 SEHNR and CDR2 FQNEAQ (reference sequence). V shed 4 bases and J shed 0 bases, with 12 bases lying between them. CDR3 size: 15 residues. The CDR3 DNA sequence: TGTGCCAGCAGCTCGATGGGGCTGGTGAACACTGAAGCTTTCTTT. It specifies CASSSMGLVNTEAFF.

This clone was picked up one time. In the same sample, other DNA sequences code for this CDR3. The chain combines TRBV12-3 or TRBV12-4 with TRBJ2-3; D gene uncertain. The CDR3 spans 11 residues. Trimming stripped 6 bases from V and 2 bases from J, with 3 bases between. CDR3 in DNA: TGTGCCAGCAGCCTCACAGATACGCAGTATTTT. This translates into CASSLTDTQYF.

The V and J genes are TRBV19 and TRBJ2-1; D uncertain. Germline lookup yields CDR1 LNHDA and CDR2 SQIVND (reference sequence). The CDR3 loop spans 11 amino acids. V lost 7 bases to trimming and J lost 2 bases, with 3 bases between them. CDR3: CASTAYNEQFF. CDR3 bases: TGTGCCAGTACGGCCTACAATGAGCAGTTCTTC.